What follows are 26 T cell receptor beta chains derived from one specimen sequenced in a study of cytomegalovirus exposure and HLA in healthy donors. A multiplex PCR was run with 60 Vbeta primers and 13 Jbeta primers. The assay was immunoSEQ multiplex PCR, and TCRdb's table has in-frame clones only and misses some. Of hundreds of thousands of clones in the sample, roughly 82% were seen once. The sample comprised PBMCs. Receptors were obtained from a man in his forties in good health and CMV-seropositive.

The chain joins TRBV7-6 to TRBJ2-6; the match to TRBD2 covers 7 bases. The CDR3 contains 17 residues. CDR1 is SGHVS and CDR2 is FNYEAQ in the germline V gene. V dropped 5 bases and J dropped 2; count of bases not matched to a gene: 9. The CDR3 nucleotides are TGTGCCAGCAGCCCGAGACTAGCTCTCGCTGGGGCCAACGTCCTGACTTTC. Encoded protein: CASSPRLALAGANVLTF.

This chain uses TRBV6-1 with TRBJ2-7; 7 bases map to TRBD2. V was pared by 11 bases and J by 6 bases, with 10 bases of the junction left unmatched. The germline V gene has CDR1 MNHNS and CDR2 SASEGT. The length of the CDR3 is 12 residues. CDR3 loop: CAGGAGAGEQYF. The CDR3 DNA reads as TGTGCCGGCGGGGCGGGAGCGGGCGAGCAGTACTTC.

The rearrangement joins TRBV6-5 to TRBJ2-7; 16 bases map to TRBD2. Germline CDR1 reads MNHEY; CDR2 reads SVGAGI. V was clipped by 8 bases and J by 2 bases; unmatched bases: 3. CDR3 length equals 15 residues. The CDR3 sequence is CASPGTSGRAYEQYV. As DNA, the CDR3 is TGTGCCAGCCCCGGGACTAGCGGGAGGGCCTACGAGCAGTACGTC.

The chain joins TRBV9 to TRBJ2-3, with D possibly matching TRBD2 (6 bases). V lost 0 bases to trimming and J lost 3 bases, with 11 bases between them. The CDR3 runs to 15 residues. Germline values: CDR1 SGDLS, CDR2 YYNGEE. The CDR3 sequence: CASSVAAGRTDTQYF. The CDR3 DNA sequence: TGTGCCAGCAGCGTAGCGGCGGGACGGACAGATACGCAGTATTTT.

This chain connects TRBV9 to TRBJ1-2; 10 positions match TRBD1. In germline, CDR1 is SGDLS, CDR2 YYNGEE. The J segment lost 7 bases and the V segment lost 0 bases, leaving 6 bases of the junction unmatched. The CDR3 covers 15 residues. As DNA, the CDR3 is TGTGCCAGCAGCGTAGATCGGGACAGGGGAAGTGGCTACACCTTC. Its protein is CASSVDRDRGSGYTF.

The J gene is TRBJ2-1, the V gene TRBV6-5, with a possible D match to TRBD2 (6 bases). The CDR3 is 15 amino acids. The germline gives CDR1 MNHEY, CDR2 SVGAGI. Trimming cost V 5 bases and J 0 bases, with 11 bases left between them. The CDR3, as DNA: TGTGCCAGCAGTCTAGCGTTTGGCTCCTACAATGAGCAGTTCTTC. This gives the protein CASSLAFGSYNEQFF.

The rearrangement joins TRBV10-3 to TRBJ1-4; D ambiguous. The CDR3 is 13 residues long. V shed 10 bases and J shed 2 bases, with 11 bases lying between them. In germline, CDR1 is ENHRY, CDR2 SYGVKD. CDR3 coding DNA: TGTGCCACCAGACTGGAGACTAATGAAAAACTGTTTTTT. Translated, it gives CATRLETNEKLFF.

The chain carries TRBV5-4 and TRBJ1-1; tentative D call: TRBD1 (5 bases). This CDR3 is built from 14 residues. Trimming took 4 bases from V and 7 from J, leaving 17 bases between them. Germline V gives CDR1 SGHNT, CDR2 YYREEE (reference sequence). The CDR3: CASSSTQGGDEAFF. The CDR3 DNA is TGTGCCAGCAGCAGTACCCAGGGTGGGGATGAAGCTTTCTTT.

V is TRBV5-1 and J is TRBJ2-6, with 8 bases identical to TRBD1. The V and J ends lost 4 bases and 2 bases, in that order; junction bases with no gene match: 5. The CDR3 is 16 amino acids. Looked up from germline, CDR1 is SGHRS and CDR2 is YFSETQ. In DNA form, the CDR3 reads TGCGCCAGCAGCCTCGGACAGGGTGCTGGGGCCAACGTCCTGACTTTC. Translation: CASSLGQGAGANVLTF.

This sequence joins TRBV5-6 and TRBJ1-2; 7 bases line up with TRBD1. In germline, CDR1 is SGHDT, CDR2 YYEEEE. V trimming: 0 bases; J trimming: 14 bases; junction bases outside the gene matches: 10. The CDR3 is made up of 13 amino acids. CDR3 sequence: CASSLGGTDVGTF. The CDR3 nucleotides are TGTGCCAGCAGCTTGGGGGGGACAGACGTGGGAACCTTC.

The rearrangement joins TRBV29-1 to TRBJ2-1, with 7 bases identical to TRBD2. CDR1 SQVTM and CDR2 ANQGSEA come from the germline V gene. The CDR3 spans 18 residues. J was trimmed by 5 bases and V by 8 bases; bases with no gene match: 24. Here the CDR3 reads CSPKPRWDSGQDNNEQFF. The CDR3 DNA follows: TGCAGCCCCAAGCCGCGGTGGGATAGCGGGCAGGATAACAATGAGCAGTTCTTC.

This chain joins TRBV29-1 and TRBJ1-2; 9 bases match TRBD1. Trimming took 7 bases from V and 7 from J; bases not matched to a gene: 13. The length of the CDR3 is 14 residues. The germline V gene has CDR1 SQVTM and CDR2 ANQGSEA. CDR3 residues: CSAQTGTGICGYTF. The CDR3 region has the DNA TGCAGCGCTCAAACCGGGACAGGGATTTGTGGCTACACCTTC.

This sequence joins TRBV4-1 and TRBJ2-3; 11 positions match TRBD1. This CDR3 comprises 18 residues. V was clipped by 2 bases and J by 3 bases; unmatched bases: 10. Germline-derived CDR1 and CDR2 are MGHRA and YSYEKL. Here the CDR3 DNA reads TGCGCCAGCAGCCAATTAACAATCGGACAGGGGGCTACAGATACGCAGTATTTT. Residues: CASSQLTIGQGATDTQYF.

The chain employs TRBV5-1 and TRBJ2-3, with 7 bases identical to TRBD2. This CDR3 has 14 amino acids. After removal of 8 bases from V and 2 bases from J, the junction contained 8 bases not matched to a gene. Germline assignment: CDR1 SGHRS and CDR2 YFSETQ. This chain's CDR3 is CASMSSGPTDTQYF. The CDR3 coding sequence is TGCGCCAGTATGTCTAGCGGCCCCACAGATACGCAGTATTTT.

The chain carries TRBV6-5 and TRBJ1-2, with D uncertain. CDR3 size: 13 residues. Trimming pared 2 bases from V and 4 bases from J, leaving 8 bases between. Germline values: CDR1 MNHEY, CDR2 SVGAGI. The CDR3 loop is CASSYELSYGYTF. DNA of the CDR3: TGTGCCAGCAGTTACGAGTTAAGCTATGGCTACACCTTC.

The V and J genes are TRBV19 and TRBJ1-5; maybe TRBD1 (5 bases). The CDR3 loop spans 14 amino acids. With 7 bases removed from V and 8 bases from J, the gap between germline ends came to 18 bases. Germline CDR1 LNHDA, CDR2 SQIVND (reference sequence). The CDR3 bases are TGTGCCAGTACCAAAAGGGGCCGAATGGAGCCCCAGCATTTT. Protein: CASTKRGRMEPQHF.

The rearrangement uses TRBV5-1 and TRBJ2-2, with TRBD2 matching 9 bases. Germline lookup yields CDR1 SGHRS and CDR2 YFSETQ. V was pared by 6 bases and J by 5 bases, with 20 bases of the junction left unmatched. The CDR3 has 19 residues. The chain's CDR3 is CASTSWPELAGSGTGELFF. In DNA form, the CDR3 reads TGCGCCAGCACCTCCTGGCCGGAACTAGCGGGTTCAGGAACCGGGGAGCTGTTTTTT.

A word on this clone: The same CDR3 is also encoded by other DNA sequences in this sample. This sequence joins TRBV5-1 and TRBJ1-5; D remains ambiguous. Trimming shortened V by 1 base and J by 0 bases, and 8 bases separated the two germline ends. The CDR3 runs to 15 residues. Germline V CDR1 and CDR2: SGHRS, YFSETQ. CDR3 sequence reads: CASSLLGDSNQPQHF. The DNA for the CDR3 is TGCGCCAGCAGCTTGTTAGGAGATAGCAATCAGCCCCAGCATTTT.

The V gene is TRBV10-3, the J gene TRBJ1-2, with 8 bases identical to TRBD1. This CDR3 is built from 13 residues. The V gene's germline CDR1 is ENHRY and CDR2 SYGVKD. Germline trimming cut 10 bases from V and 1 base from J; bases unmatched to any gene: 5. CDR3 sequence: CATGTGLNYGYTF. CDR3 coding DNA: TGTGCCACCGGGACAGGCCTTAACTATGGCTACACCTTC.

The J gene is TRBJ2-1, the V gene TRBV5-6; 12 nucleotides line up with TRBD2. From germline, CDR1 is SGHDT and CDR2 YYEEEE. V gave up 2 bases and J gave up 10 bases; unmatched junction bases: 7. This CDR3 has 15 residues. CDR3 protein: CASSFRLAGVWEQFF. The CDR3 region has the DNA TGTGCCAGCAGCTTTAGACTAGCGGGAGTTTGGGAGCAGTTCTTC.

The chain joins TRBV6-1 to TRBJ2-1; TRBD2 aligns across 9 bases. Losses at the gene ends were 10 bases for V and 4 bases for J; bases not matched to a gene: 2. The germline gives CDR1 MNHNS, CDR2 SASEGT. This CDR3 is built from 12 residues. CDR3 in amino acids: CATSGEYNEQFF. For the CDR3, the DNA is TGTGCCACTAGCGGGGAATACAATGAGCAGTTCTTC.

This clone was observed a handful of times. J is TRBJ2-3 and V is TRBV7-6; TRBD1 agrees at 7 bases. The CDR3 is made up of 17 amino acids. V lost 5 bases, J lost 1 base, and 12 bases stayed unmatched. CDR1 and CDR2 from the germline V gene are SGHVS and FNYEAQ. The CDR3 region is CASSRHLRGLGTDTQYF. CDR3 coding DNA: TGTGCCAGCAGCCGACATTTAAGGGGGCTGGGCACAGATACGCAGTATTTT.

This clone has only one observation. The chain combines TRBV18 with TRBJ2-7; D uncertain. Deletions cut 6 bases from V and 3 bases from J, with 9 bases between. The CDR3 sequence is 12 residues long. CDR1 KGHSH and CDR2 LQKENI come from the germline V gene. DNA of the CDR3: TGTGCCAGCTCCCCCAACGACTACGAGCAGTACGTC. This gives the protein CASSPNDYEQYV.

Written as DNA, the CDR3 is TGCGCCAGCAGCTTCGACAGTTACGAGCAGTACTTC. Translated, it gives CASSFDSYEQYF. The gene calls are TRBV5-1 and TRBJ2-7, with a tentative D call TRBD1 (5 bases). Trimming pared 2 bases from V and 4 bases from J, leaving 7 bases between. The CDR3 is 12 residues long. Germline V lookup: CDR1 SGHRS, CDR2 YFSETQ.

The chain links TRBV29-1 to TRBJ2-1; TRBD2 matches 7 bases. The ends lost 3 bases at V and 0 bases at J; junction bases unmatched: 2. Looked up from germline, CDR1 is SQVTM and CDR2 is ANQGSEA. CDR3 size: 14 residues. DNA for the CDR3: TGCAGCGTTGACGGCGGGAGCTCCTACAATGAGCAGTTCTTC. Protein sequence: CSVDGGSSYNEQFF.

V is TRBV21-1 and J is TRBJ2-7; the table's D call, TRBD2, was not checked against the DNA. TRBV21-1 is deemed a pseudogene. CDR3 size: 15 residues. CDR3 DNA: TGTGCCAGCTCGGGGGTACTGTCTAGCTCCTACGAGCAGTACGTC. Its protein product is CASSGVLSSSYEQYV.